Below, one T cell receptor beta chain is given with its context. Antigen: not known. These data originate in a study of T cells in Graves' hyperthyroidism and ophthalmopathy. Across the whole study: Specimen type is peripheral blood, collected at initial diagnosis prior to any treatment. Study-wide results and caveats: In blood, most of the thyroid clonotypes expanded above 0.001 were also present.

The CDR3 contains 13 residues. V lost 2 bases, J lost 5 bases, and 9 bases lay in between. Germline V gene sequence: CDR1 SGHTA, CDR2 FQGTGA. RNA transcripts provided the source from which TCR beta CDR3 regions were amplified. A set of HTBI primers served as the primers for a first-round RT-PCR of the TCR CDR3. MiXCR, applied by TCRdb to the multiplex PCR reads, yields one record per CDR3 protein. The sample has roughly 260,000 distinct CDR3 sequences, less than 15% seen once. Uncontrolled infection, other autoimmune disease, pregnancy or lactation disqualified patients from enrolment. The source material was blood. This TCR was sampled from a woman between 40 and 50 years old with Graves' hyperthyroidism that later progressed to Graves' ophthalmopathy. This chain joins TRBV7-3 and TRBJ2-5, with D unresolved. This chain's CDR3 is CASSLVPDETQYF. For the CDR3, the DNA is TGTGCCAGCAGCTTAGTCCCGGACGAGACCCAGTACTTC.